These 3 T cell receptor beta chains originate from one sample sequenced in a study of OX40 agonist ivuxolimab in advanced cancers. The assay was immunoSEQ multiplex PCR, and TCRdb's table has in-frame clones only and misses some. Among approximately 81,000 clones listed, more than 75% were seen once. The material was CD4+ or CD8+ T cells sorted from blood, obtained in a trial of the OX40 agonist ivuxolimab. Source of these receptors: an adult with an advanced solid tumor such as melanoma, head and neck, liver or kidney cancer.

A single count supports this clone. The chain uses TRBV5-1 and TRBJ1-1; 8 nucleotides agree with TRBD1. Germline values: CDR1 SGHRS, CDR2 YFSETQ. Trimming took 0 bases from V and 10 from J; bases not matched to a gene: 11. The CDR3 is 15 residues long. The CDR3 coding sequence is TGCGCCAGCAGCTTGGGAACAGGGGGTACGCCGCTAGCTTTCTTT. Amino acids: CASSLGTGGTPLAFF.

The sample holds one count of this clone. V is TRBV19 and J is TRBJ1-5; D not certain. Germline CDR1 is LNHDA and CDR2 is SQIVND (reference sequence). The CDR3 contains 13 residues. V lost 5 bases and J 5 bases, leaving 10 bases between the germline ends. CDR3 amino acids: CASSGFTYQPQHF. The DNA for the CDR3 is TGTGCCAGTAGTGGGTTTACTTATCAGCCCCAGCATTTT.

This chain connects TRBV2 to TRBJ2-7, with D perhaps matching TRBD1 (6 bases). CDR3 length: 13 residues. V was pared by 5 bases and J by 9 bases, with 17 bases between. Germline CDR1 and CDR2: SNHLY and FYNNEI. The chain's CDR3 is CASSQPSQGPQYF. Here the CDR3 DNA reads TGTGCCAGCAGTCAACCCTCCCAGGGGCCGCAGTACTTC.